The clone carrying this TCR beta chain was recorded only once. As yet, its antigen is unknown. This entry is derived from a study of cytomegalovirus exposure and HLA in healthy donors. Study-wide context: Among the roughly 380 donors who were genotyped, about 80% fell in the genetic ancestry cluster that is associated with self-reported Caucasian donors. The study's findings and limits: Usually a TCR sequence was rare, but some public TCRs were found in many donors. With further analysis later on, most CMV-associated TCR beta chains appeared HLA-restricted.

Amplification used 60 Vbeta primers and 13 Jbeta primers. Produced via immunoSEQ multiplex PCR; TCRdb's table is partial and in-frame only. The sample has some 90,000 clones; less than 70% are singletons. The sequence derives from a man aged 50 or older in good health and CMV-seronegative. The source material was PBMCs.

CDR3 sequence (DNA): TGTGCCAGTAGTCTCTCCGGACAGACCCCCTATGGCTACACCTTC. It encodes CASSLSGQTPYGYTF. The V call is TRBV19, the J call TRBJ1-2, with D perhaps TRBD1 (6 bases). Germline loops: CDR1 LNHDA, CDR2 SQIVND (reference sequence). V lost 5 bases and J 4 bases, leaving 17 bases between the germline ends. The CDR3 spans 15 residues.